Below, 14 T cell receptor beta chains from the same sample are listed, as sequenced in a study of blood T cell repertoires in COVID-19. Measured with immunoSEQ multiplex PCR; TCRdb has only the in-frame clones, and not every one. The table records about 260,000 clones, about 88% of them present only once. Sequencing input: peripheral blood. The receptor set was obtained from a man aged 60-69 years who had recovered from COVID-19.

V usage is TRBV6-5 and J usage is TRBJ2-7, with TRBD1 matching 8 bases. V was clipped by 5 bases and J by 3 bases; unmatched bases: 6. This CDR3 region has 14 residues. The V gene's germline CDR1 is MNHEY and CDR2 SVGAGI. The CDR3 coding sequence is TGTGCCAGCAGTCAACGTACAGGGGGCTACGAGCAGTACTTC. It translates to CASSQRTGGYEQYF.

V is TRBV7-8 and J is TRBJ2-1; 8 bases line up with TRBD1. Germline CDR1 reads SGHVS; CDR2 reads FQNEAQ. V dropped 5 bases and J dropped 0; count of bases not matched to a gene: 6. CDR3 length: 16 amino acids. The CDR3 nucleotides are TGTGCCAGCAGCCCTTCCCAGGGGGCCTCCTACAATGAGCAGTTCTTC. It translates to CASSPSQGASYNEQFF.

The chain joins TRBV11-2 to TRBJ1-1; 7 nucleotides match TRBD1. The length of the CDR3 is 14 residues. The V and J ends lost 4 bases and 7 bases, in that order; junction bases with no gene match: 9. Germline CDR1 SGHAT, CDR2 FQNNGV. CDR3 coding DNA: TGTGCCAGCAGCTGGGCACAGGGGAATAATGAAGCTTTCTTT. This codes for CASSWAQGNNEAFF.

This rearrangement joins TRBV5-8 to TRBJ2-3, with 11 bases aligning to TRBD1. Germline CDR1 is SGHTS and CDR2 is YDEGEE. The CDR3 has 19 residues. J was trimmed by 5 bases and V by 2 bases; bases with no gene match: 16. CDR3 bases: TGTGCCAGCAGCTTTCTTCGCGGATTGGGACAGGGGGAGGTAGATACGCAGTATTTT. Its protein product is CASSFLRGLGQGEVDTQYF.

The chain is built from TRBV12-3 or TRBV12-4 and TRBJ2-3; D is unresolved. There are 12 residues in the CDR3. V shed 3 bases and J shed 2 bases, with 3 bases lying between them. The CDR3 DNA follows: TGTGCCAGCAGTTTTTACACAGATACGCAGTATTTT. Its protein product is CASSFYTDTQYF.

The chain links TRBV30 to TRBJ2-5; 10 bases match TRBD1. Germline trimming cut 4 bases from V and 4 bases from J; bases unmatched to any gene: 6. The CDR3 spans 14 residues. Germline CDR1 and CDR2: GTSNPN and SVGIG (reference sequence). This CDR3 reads CAWNDRGRGETQYF. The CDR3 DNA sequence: TGTGCCTGGAACGACAGGGGGCGAGGAGAGACCCAGTACTTC.

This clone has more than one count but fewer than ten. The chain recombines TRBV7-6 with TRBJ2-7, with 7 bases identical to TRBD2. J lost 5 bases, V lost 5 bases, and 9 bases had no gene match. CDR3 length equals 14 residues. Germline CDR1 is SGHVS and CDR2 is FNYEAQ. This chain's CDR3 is CASSPSAGTHEQYF. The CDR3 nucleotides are TGTGCCAGCAGCCCTTCAGCGGGGACCCACGAGCAGTACTTC.

The DNA for the CDR3 is TGTGCCAGCAGTTATAACGGGGGGCTAGCGTGGACTGAAGCTTTCTTT. As protein: CASSYNGGLAWTEAFF. The rearrangement links TRBV6-2 or TRBV6-3 to TRBJ1-1; D is perhaps TRBD1 (6 bases). This CDR3 region has 16 residues. Germline V gives CDR1 MNHEY, CDR2 SVGEGT. The V end lost 3 bases, the J end lost 5 bases, and 19 bases lay between the germline ends.

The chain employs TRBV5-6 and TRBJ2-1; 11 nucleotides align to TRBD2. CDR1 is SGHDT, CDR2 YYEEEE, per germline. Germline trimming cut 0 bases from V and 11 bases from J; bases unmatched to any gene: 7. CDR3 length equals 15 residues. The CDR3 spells CASSLDRLAGGKQFF. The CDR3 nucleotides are TGTGCCAGCAGCTTGGATAGGCTAGCGGGGGGTAAGCAGTTCTTC.

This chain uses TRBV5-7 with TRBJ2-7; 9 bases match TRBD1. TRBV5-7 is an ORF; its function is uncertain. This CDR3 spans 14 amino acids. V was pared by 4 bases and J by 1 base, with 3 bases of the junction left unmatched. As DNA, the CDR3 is TGTGCCAGCAGCGGGGGACAGGGATCCTACGAGCAGTACTTC. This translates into CASSGGQGSYEQYF.

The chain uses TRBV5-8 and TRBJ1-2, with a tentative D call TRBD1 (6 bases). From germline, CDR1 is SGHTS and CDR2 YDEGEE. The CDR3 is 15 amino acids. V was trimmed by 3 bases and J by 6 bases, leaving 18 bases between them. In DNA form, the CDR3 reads TGTGCCAGCAGCTCCCGGGACATTGGTTGGGATGGCTACACCTTC. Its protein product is CASSSRDIGWDGYTF.

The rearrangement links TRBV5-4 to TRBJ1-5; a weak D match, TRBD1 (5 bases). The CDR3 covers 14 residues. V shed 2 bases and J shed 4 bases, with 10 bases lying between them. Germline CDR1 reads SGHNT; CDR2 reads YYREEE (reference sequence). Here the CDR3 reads CASSFGGSNQPQHF. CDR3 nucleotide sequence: TGTGCCAGCAGCTTCGGGGGGTCAAATCAGCCCCAGCATTTT.

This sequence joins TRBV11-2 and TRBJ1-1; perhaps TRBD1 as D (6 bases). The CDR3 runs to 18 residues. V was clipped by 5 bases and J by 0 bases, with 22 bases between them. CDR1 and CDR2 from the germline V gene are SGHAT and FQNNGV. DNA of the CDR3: TGTGCCAGCAGCCAGCTCGGGGGGGGCCGGGGAATGAACACTGAAGCTTTCTTT. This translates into CASSQLGGGRGMNTEAFF.

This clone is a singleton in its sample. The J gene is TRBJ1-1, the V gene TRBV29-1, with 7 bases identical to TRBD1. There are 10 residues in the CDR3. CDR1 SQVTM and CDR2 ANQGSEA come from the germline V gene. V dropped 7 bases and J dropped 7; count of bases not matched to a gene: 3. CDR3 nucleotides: TGCAGCGCTCGGGACAGTGAAGCTTTCTTT. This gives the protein CSARDSEAFF. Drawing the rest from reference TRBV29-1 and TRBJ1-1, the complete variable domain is SAVISQKPSRDICQRGTSLTIQCQVDSQVTMMFWYRQQPGQSLTLIATANQGSEATYESGFVIDKFPISRPNLTFSTLTVSNMSPEDSSIYLCSARDSEAFFGQGTRLTVV.